The entry below gives a single TCR beta chain sequence along with its context. The sample belongs to a study of blood T cell repertoires in COVID-19. Study-wide context: Material from acute and convalescent COVID-19 was sourced from the United States, Italy and Spain. The analysed material was cDNA or gDNA that came from T cells, B-cell-depleted T cells, or PBMCs.

The CDR3 length is 14 residues. Germline lookup yields CDR1 MNHEY and CDR2 SVGAGI. J lost 2 bases, V lost 6 bases, and 6 bases had no gene match. Under the authors' procedure: Reference gene primer amplification yielded estimated nucleated cell counts. This table comes from immunoSEQ multiplex PCR, and its TCRdb copy is limited to in-frame clones, with some not included. D and trimming come from the DNA, and the V and J calls and clone size come from that table. Among some 120,000 clones, roughly four fifths were seen once, and the ten largest hold 7.5%. This TCR came from a man in his 70s with active or convalescent COVID-19. The sequenced material came from peripheral blood. The V and J genes are TRBV6-5 and TRBJ1-2; 7 nucleotides align to TRBD1. CDR3 coding DNA: TGTGCCAGCAGACCGGACAGGTTAAACTATGGCTACACCTTC. Translated: CASRPDRLNYGYTF.